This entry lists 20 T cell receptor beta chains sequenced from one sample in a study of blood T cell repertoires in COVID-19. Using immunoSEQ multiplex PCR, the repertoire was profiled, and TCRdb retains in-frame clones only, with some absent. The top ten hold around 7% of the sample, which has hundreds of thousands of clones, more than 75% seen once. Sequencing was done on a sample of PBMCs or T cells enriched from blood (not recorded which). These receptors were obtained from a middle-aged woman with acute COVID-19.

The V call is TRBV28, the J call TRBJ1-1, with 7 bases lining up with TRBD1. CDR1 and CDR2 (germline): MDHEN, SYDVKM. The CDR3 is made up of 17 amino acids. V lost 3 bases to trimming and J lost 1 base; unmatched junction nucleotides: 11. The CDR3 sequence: CASSFQQGYIWNTEAFF. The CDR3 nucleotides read TGTGCCAGCAGTTTTCAACAGGGGTATATCTGGAACACTGAAGCTTTCTTT.

The CDR3 here is CASSANTGTGYGYTF. CDR3 DNA sequence: TGTGCCAGCAGCGCGAACACCGGGACAGGGTATGGCTACACCTTC. The J gene is TRBJ1-2, the V gene TRBV7-8, with 9 nucleotides matching TRBD1. J lost 5 bases, V lost 5 bases, and 9 bases had no gene match. The germline V gene encodes CDR1 SGHVS and CDR2 FQNEAQ. The CDR3 sequence is 15 residues long.

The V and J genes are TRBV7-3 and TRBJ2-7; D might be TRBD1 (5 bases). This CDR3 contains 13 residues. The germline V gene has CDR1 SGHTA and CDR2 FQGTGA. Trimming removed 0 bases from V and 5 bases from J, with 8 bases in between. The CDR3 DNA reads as TGTGCCAGCAGCTTAACGCCAGGGAACGAGCAGTACTTC. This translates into CASSLTPGNEQYF.

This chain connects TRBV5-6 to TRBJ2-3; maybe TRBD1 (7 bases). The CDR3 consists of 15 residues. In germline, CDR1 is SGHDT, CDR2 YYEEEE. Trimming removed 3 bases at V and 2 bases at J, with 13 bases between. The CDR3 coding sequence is TGTGCCAGCAGCTGGCGGAGGGGGCCCACAGATACGCAGTATTTT. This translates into CASSWRRGPTDTQYF.

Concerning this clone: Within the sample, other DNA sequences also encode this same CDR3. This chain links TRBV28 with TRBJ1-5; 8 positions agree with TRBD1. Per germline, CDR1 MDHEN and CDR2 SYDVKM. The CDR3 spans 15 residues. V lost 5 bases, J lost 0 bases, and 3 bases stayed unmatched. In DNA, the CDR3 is TGTGCCAGCAGTCCCCAGGGGGCTAGCAATCAGCCCCAGCATTTT. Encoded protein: CASSPQGASNQPQHF.

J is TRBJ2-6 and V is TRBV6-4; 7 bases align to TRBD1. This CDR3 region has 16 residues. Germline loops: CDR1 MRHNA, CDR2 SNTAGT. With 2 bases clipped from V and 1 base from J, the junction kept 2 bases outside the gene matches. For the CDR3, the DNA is TGTGCCAGCAGTGACACGACAGGGTCTGGGGCCAACGTCCTGACTTTC. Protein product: CASSDTTGSGANVLTF.

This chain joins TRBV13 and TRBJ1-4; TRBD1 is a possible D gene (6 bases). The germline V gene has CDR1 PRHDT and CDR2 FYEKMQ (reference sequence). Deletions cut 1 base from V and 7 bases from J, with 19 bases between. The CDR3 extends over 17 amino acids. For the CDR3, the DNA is TGTGCCAGCAGCTTAGCGGGTTTGGTCAGGGGAGTTGAAAAACTGTTTTTT. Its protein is CASSLAGLVRGVEKLFF.

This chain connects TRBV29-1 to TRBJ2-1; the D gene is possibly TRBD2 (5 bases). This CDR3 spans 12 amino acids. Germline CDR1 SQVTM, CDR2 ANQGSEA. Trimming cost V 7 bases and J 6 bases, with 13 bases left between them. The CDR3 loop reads CSAATGSNEQFF. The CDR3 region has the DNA TGCAGCGCCGCGACGGGAAGCAATGAGCAGTTCTTC.

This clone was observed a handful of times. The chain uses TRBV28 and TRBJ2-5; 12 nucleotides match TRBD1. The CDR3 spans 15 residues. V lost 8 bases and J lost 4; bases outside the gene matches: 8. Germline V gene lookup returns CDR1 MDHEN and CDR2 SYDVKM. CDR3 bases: TGTGCCAGCTGCCGGGACAGGGGGCAGCGAGAGACCCAGTACTTC. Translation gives CASCRDRGQRETQYF.

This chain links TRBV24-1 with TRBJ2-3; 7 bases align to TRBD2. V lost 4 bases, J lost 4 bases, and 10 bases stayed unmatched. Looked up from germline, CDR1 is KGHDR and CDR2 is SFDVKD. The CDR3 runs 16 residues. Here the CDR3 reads CATSDPAAGRADTQYF. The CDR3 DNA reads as TGTGCCACCAGTGACCCTGCGGCAGGGAGGGCAGATACGCAGTATTTT.

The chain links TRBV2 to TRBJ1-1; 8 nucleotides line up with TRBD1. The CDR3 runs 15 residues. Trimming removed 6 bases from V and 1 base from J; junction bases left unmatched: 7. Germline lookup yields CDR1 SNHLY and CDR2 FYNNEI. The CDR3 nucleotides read TGTGCCAGCAGGGGGACAGGAGGGAGGAACACTGAAGCTTTCTTT. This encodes CASRGTGGRNTEAFF.

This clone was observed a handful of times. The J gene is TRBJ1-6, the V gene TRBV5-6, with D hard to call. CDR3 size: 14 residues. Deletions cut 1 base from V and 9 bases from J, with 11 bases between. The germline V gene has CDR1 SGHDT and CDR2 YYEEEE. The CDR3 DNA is TGTGCCAGCAGCTTGTACACGGGTTTTTCACCCCTCCACTTT. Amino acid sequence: CASSLYTGFSPLHF.

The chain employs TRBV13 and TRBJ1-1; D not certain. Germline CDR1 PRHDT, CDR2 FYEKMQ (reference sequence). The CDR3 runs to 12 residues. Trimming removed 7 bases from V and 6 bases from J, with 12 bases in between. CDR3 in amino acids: CASNRVIAEAFF. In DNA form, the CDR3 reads TGTGCCAGCAACCGCGTTATCGCTGAAGCTTTCTTT.

The CDR3 reads CASSHATYNEQFF. CDR3 coding DNA: TGTGCCAGCAGCCATGCGACCTACAATGAGCAGTTCTTC. The chain joins TRBV5-4 to TRBJ2-1; the D is unclear. This CDR3 is 13 amino acids long. CDR1 and CDR2 from the germline V gene are SGHNT and YYREEE (reference sequence). V lost 4 bases and J 2 bases, leaving 7 bases between the germline ends.

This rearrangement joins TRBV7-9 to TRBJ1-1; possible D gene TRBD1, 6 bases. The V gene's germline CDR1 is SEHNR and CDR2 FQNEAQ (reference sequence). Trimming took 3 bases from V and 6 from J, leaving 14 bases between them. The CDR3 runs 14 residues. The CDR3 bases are TGTGCCAGCAGCTTGGGGGCGTTACACTCTGAAGCTTTCTTT. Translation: CASSLGALHSEAFF.

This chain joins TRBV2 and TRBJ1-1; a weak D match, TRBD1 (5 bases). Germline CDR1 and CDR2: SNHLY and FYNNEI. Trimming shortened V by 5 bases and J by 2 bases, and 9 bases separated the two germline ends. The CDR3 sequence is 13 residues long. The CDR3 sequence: CASSIDRNTEAFF. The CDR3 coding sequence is TGTGCCAGCAGTATAGACAGAAACACTGAAGCTTTCTTT.

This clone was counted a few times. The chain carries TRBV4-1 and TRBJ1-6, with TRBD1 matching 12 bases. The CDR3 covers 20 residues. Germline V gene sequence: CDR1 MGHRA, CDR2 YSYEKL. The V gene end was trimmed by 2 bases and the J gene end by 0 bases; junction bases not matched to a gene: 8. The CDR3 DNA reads TGCGCCAGCAGCCAAAAGTCGGGGACAGGGGGCGACTCCTATAATTCACCCCTCCACTTT. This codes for CASSQKSGTGGDSYNSPLHF.

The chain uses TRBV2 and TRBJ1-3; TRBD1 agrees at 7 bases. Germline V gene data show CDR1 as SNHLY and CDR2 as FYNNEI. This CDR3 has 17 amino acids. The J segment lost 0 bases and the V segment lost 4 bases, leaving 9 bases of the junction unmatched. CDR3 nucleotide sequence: TGTGCCAGCAGTGGGAGACAGGGTCTCTTCTCTGGAAACACCATATATTTT. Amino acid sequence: CASSGRQGLFSGNTIYF.

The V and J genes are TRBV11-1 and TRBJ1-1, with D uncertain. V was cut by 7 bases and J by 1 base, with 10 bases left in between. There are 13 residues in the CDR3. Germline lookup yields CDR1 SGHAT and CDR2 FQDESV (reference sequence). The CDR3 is CASTPIRNTEAFF. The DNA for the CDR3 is TGTGCCAGCACACCCATCAGGAACACTGAAGCTTTCTTT. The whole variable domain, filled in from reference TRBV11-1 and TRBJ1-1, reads EAEVAQSPRYKITEKSQAVAFWCDPISGHATLYWYRQILGQGPELLVQFQDESVVDDSQLPKDRFSAERLKGVDSTLKIQPAELGDSAMYLCASTPIRNTEAFFGQGTRLTVV.

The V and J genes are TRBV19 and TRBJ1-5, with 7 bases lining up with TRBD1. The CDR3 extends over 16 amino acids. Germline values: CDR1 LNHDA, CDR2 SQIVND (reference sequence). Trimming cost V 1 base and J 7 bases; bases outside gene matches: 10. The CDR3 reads CASSIGQGLRGQPQHF. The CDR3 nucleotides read TGTGCCAGTAGTATAGGACAGGGCTTAAGGGGGCAGCCCCAGCATTTT. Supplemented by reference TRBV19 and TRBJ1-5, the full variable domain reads DGGITQSPKYLFRKEGQNVTLSCEQNLNHDAMYWYRQDPGQGLRLIYYSQIVNDFQKGDIAEGYSVSREKKESFPLTVTSAQKNPTAFYLCASSIGQGLRGQPQHFGDGTRLSIL.